The present TCR beta chain was sequenced within a study of cytomegalovirus exposure and HLA in healthy donors. 60 Vbeta and 13 Jbeta primers were used in PCR. Only in-frame clones appear in the TCRdb table, and some are missing; sequencing was by immunoSEQ multiplex PCR. In the table there are around 70,000 clones, roughly 70% of which are singletons. V was trimmed by 4 bases and J by 3 bases, leaving 21 bases between them. The CDR3 totals 18 residues. Germline CDR1 reads KGHSH; CDR2 reads LQKENI. Sequencing used PBMCs. The receptor was isolated from a woman aged 40-49 years in good health and CMV-seropositive. The chain recombines TRBV18 with TRBJ1-4; possibly TRBD1 for D (6 bases). The CDR3 sequence is CASSLDRAHRSANEKLFF. CDR3 sequence (DNA): TGTGCCAGCTCACTGGACAGAGCGCATCGGTCGGCTAATGAAAAACTGTTTTTT. The entire variable domain, with the rest obtained from reference TRBV18 and TRBJ1-4, is as follows: NAGVMQNPRHLVRRRGQEARLRCSPMKGHSHVYWYRQLPEEGLKFMVYLQKENIIDESGMPKERFSAEFPKEGPSILRIQQVVRGDSAAYFCASSLDRAHRSANEKLFFGSGTQLSVL.